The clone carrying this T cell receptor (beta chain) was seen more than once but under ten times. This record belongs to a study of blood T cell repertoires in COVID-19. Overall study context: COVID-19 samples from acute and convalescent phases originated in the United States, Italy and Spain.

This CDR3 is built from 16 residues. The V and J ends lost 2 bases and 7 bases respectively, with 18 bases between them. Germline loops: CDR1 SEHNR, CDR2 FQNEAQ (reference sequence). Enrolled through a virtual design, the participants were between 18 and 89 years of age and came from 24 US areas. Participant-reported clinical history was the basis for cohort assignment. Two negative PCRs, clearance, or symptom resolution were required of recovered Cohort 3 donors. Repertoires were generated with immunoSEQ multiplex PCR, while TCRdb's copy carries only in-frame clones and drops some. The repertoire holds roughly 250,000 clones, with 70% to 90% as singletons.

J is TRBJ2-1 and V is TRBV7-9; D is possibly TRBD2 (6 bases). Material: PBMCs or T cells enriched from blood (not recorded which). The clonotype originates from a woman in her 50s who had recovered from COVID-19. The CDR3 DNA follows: TGTGCCAGCAGCTTAAGGCAGGGAGTAGGAGGGAATGAGCAGTTCTTC. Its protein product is CASSLRQGVGGNEQFF. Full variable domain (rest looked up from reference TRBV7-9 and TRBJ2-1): DTGVSQNPRHKITKRGQNVTFRCDPISEHNRLYWYRQTLGQGPEFLTYFQNEAQLEKSRLLSDRFSAERPKGSFSTLEIQRTEQGDSAMYLCASSLRQGVGGNEQFFGPGTRLTVL.